Listed below are T cell receptor beta chains from one sample, sequenced in a study of blood T cells in healthy people across ages. One entry per CDR3 protein, called by TCRdb with MiXCR from the 5' RACE reads. The sample lists 780,000 or so distinct CDR3 sequences; approximately 53% were seen once. The sample was blood. Receptors were obtained from a man aged 35-49 years in good health. CDR3s include the opening cysteine and the closing phenylalanine or tryptophan. Each record gives: V gene, D gene, J gene, clone size, CDR3 DNA, CDR3 protein. A D gene is named only where the DNA matches it firmly. Size is stated for part of the rows, as once, few or many counts, or as a class when the clone is expanded.

V: TRBV4-1
D: TRBD2
J: TRBJ2-1
size: -
DNA: TGCGCCAGCAGCCCCCGGACTAGCGGGGGGGCTAACTACAATGAGCAGTTCTTC
CDR3: CASSPRTSGGANYNEQFF

V: TRBV5-5
D: -
J: TRBJ2-7
size: -
DNA: TGTGCCAGCAACACGAAACAGAGGAGCTCCTACGAGCAGTACTTC
CDR3: CASNTKQRSSYEQYF

V: TRBV5-6
D: -
J: TRBJ2-5
size: many
DNA: TGTGCCAGCAGCTTGAAGGGATCGGGGGAGACCCAGTACTTC
CDR3: CASSLKGSGETQYF

V: TRBV4-3
D: TRBD1
J: TRBJ2-5
size: -
DNA: TGCGCCAGCAGCCAAGGTGTTGGGACAGCCTACGGGCAGTACTTC
CDR3: CASSQGVGTAYGQYF

V: TRBV11-2
D: TRBD1
J: TRBJ2-7
size: -
DNA: TGTGCCAGCAGCCCAATTACCGGGACAGGATACGAGCAGTACTTC
CDR3: CASSPITGTGYEQYF

V: TRBV2
D: -
J: TRBJ2-6
size: -
DNA: TGTGCCAGCGTAGGGCTACGAAGCTCTGGGGCCAACGTCCTGACTTTC
CDR3: CASVGLRSSGANVLTF

V: TRBV29-1
D: -
J: TRBJ2-5
size: few
DNA: TGCAGCGTTGGAGGGGCGCCGATTGGGGAGACCCAGTACTTC
CDR3: CSVGGAPIGETQYF

V: TRBV5-1
D: -
J: TRBJ2-4
size: -
DNA: TGCGCCAGCAGCTTGTTTGCGACTGCCAAAAACATTCAGTACTTC
CDR3: CASSLFATAKNIQYF

V: TRBV11-2
D: TRBD1
J: TRBJ2-4
size: once
DNA: TGTGCCAGCAGCCCCGACCCCAGGGGGCTTATCAAAAACATTCAGTACTTC
CDR3: CASSPDPRGLIKNIQYF

V: TRBV12-3/TRBV12-4
D: TRBD2
J: TRBJ2-7
size: few
DNA: TGTGCCAGCAGCCGGCAGCTTATGCGGGAGACATACGAGCAGTACTTC
CDR3: CASSRQLMRETYEQYF

V: TRBV7-2
D: -
J: TRBJ2-1
size: -
DNA: TGTGCCAGCAGTTTTGTCTGGAATGAGCAGTTCTTC
CDR3: CASSFVWNEQFF

V: TRBV25-1
D: -
J: TRBJ2-3
size: -
DNA: TGTGCCACCACGATCGGAGATACGCAGTATTTT
CDR3: CATTIGDTQYF

V: TRBV29-1
D: -
J: TRBJ2-7
size: -
DNA: TGCAGCGTTGAAGTAGTGGGGGTTGTTCGCTACGAGCAGTACTTC
CDR3: CSVEVVGVVRYEQYF

V: TRBV7-9
D: -
J: TRBJ1-2
size: -
DNA: TGTGCCAGCAGCTTAAACGTAGTCTATGGCTACACCTTC
CDR3: CASSLNVVYGYTF

V: TRBV7-9
D: TRBD1
J: TRBJ2-7
size: -
DNA: TGTGCCAGCAGCGGGGGGACAGGGGGCAATCACAACGAGCAGTACTTC
CDR3: CASSGGTGGNHNEQYF

V: TRBV29-1
D: TRBD1
J: TRBJ1-2
size: few
DNA: TGCAGCGCCGACAGGGCCTATGGCTACACCTTC
CDR3: CSADRAYGYTF

V: TRBV28
D: -
J: TRBJ2-7
size: -
DNA: TGTGCCAGCAGCCCTGAACAGGGTCCCACCTACGAGCAGTACTTC
CDR3: CASSPEQGPTYEQYF

V: TRBV28
D: -
J: TRBJ2-5
size: -
DNA: TGTGCCAGCAGACAAACAGGAGCCATACTACCCGGCTACAATGAGCAGTACTTC
CDR3: CASRQTGAILPGYNEQYF

V: TRBV20-1
D: -
J: TRBJ1-1
size: -
DNA: TGCAGTGCTAGTCGGCCCCCTATGAACACTGAAGCTTTCTTT
CDR3: CSASRPPMNTEAFF

V: TRBV9
D: TRBD2
J: TRBJ2-5
size: -
DNA: TGTGCCAGCAGCGTAGAGGGCGGGGGTAATCCCCAAGAGACCCAGTACTTC
CDR3: CASSVEGGGNPQETQYF

V: TRBV3-1
D: -
J: TRBJ2-1
size: few
DNA: TGTGCCAGCAGCCAAGACAACGGGGGCATCGAGCAGTTCTTC
CDR3: CASSQDNGGIEQFF

V: TRBV7-2
D: -
J: TRBJ2-3
size: -
DNA: TGTGCCAGCCAAGGGGGGCTTCTGACAGATACGCAGTATTTT
CDR3: CASQGGLLTDTQYF

V: TRBV14
D: TRBD2
J: TRBJ2-5
size: -
DNA: TGTGCCAGCAGCCAACTGGTGGGAGGGGTAAAAGAGACCCAGTACTTC
CDR3: CASSQLVGGVKETQYF